This T cell receptor (beta chain) was identified in a study of shared clonotypes between healthy human individuals. Study context: Donor ages ranged 18 to 49 years: a couple of women, a few men.

Clones were read by immunoSEQ multiplex PCR, and TCRdb kept only the in-frame ones, dropping some. The repertoire holds around 2.1 million clones, approximately 96% seen once, with 0.1% to 0.15% in the top ten. Study findings and constraints: Incomplete sequencing of sorted subsets was indicated by rarefaction despite large depth.

Participating donors were healthy, HIV-negative adults free of recent acute infections or vaccinations. Germline CDR1 SGHNT, CDR2 YYREEE (reference sequence). This CDR3 region has 14 residues. With V trimmed by 4 bases and J by 7 bases, 3 bases remained unmatched. Note on this clone: The antigen remains unidentified. This CDR3 is also generated by other DNA sequences in the sample.

This chain uses TRBV5-4 with TRBJ1-6; TRBD1 aligns across 9 bases. The clonotype was recovered from a young man in good health. Sample: naive CD4+ T cells sorted from blood. This sample's subset: CD45RA+ positively selected. CDR3 nucleotide sequence: TGTGCCAGCAGCCCCGGACAGGGGAATTCACCCCTCCACTTT. This encodes CASSPGQGNSPLHF.